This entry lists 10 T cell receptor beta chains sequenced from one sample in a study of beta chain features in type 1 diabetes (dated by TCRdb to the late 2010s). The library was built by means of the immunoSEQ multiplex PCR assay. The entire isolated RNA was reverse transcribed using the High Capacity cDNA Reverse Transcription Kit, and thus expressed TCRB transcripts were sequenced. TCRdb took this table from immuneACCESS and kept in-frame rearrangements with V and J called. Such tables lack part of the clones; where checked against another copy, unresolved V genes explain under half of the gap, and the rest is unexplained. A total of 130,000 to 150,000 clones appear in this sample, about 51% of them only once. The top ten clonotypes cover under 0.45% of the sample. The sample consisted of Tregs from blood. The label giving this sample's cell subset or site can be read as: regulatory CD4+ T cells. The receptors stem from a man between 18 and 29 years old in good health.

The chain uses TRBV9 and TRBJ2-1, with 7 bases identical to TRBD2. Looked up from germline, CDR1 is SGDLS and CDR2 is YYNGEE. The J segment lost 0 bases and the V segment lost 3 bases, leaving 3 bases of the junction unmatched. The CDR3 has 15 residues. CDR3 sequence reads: CASSARTSSYNEQFF. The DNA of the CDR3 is TGTGCCAGCAGCGCAAGGACTAGCTCCTACAATGAGCAGTTCTTC.

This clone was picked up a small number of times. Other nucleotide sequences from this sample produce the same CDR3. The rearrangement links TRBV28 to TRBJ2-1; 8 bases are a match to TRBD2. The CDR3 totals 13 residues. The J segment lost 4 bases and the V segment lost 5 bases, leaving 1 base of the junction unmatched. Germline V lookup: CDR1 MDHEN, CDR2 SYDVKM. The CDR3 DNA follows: TGTGCCAGCAGTCGCGGGGGGTACAATGAGCAGTTCTTC. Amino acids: CASSRGGYNEQFF.

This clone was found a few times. CDR3 loop: CASSQRQGFYGYTF. The CDR3 coding sequence is TGTGCCAGCAGCCAAAGACAGGGGTTCTATGGCTACACCTTC. This sequence joins TRBV7-9 and TRBJ1-2, with 8 bases lining up with TRBD1. Germline values: CDR1 SEHNR, CDR2 FQNEAQ (reference sequence). CDR3 length equals 14 residues. The V gene end was trimmed by 5 bases and the J gene end by 4 bases; junction bases not matched to a gene: 6.

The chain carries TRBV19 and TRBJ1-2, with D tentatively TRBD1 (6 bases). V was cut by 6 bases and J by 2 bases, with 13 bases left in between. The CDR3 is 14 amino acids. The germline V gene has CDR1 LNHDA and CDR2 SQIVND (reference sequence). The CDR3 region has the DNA TGTGCCAGTAGGCGTGGACAGAGAAACTATGGCTACACCTTC. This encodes CASRRGQRNYGYTF.

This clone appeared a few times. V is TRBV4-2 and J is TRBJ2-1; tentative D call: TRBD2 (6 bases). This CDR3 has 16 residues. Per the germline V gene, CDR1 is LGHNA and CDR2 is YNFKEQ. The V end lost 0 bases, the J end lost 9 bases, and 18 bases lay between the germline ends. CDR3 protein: CASSQDLAGRLGEQFF. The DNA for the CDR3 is TGTGCCAGCAGCCAAGATCTGGCGGGACGCCTCGGTGAGCAGTTCTTC.

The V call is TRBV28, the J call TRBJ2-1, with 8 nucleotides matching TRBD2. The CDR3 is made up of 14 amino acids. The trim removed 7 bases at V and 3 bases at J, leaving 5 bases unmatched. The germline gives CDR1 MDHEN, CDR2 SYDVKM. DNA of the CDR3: TGTGCCAGCACCCCGACTAGCGTCTACAATGAGCAGTTCTTC. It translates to CASTPTSVYNEQFF.

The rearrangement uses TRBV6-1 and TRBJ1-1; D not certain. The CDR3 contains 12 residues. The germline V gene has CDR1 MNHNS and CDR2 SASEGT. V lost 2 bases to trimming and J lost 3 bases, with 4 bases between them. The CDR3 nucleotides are TGTGCCAGCAGTGAACCGTACACTGAAGCTTTCTTT. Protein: CASSEPYTEAFF.

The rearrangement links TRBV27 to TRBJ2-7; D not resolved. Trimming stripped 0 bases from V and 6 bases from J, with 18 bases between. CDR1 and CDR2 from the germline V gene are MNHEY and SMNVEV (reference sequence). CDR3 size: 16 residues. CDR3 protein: CASSLSMVVLRSEQYF. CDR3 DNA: TGTGCCAGCAGTTTATCGATGGTCGTCCTGCGGTCCGAGCAGTACTTC.

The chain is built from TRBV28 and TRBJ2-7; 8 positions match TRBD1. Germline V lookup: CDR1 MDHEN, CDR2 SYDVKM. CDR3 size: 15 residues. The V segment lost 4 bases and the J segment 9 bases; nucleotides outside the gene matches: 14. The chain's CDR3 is CASSSPSGQGGRQYF. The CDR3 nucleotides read TGTGCCAGCAGTTCACCCTCCGGACAGGGTGGACGGCAGTACTTC.

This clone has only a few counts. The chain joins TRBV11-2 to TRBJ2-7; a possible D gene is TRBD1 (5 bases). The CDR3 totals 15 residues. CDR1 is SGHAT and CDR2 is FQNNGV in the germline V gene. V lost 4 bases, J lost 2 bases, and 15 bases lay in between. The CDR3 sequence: CASSSDSLGPYEQYF. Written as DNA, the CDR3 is TGTGCCAGCAGCTCAGACTCCCTGGGGCCCTACGAGCAGTACTTC.